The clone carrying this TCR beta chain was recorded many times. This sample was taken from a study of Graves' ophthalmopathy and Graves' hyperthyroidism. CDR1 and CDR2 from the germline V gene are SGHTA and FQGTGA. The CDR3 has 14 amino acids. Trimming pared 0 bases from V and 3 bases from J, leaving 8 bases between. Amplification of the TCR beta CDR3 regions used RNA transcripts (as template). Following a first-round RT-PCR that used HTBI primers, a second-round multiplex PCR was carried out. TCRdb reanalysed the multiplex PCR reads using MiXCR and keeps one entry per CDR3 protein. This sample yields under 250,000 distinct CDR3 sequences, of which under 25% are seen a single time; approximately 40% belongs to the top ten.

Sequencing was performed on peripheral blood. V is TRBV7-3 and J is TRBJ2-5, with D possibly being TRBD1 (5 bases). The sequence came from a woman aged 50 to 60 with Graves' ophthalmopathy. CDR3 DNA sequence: TGTGCCAGCAGCTTAACTGGGGCAGAAGAGACCCAGTACTTC. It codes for CASSLTGAEETQYF.